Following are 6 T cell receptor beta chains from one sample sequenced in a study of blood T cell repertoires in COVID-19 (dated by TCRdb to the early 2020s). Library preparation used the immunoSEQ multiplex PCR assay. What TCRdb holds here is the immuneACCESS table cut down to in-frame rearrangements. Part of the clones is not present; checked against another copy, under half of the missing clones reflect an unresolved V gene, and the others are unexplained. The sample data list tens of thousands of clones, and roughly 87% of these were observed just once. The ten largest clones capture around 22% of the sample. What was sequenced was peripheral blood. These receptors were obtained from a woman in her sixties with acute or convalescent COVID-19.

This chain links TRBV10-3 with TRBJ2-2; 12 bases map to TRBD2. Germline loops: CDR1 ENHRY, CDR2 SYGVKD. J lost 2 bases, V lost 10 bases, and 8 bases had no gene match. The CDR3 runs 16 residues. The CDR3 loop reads CATRASGGANTGELFF. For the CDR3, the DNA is TGTGCCACCAGGGCTAGCGGGGGGGCCAACACCGGGGAGCTGTTTTTT.

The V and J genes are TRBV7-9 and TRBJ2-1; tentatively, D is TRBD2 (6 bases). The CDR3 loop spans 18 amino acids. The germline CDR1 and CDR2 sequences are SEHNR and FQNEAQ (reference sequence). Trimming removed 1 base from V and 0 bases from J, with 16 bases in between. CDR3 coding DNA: TGTGCCAGCAGCTTAGTGGGCGGGGCCCCGAGCTCCTACAATGAGCAGTTCTTC. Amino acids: CASSLVGGAPSSYNEQFF.

The CDR3 protein is CASTRGNEQFF. DNA of the CDR3: TGTGCCAGCACCAGGGGGAATGAGCAGTTCTTC. The chain employs TRBV25-1 and TRBJ2-1, with TRBD1 matching over 7 bases. This CDR3 is built from 11 residues. Germline CDR1 and CDR2: MGHDK and SYGVNS. The V segment lost 7 bases and the J segment 7 bases; nucleotides outside the gene matches: 1.

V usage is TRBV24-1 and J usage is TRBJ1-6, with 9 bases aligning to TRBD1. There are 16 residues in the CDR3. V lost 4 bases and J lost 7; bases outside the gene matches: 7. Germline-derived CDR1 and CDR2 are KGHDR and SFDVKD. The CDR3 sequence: CATSDLGQGRNSPLHF. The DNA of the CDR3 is TGTGCCACCAGTGACCTAGGACAGGGGAGGAATTCACCCCTCCACTTT.

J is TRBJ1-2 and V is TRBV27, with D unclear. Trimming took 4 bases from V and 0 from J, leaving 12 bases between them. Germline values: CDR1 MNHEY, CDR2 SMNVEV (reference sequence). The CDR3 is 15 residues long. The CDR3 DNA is TGTGCCAGCAGTTCGTCCCGGGTAGCTAACTATGGCTACACCTTC. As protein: CASSSSRVANYGYTF.

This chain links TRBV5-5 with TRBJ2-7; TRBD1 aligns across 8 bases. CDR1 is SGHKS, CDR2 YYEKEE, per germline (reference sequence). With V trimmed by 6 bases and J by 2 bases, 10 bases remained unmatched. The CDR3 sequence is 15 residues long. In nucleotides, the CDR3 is TGTGCCAGCACCACAATAGCAGGGGGCCCCTACGAGCAGTACTTC. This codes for CASTTIAGGPYEQYF. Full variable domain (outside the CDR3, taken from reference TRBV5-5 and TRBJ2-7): DAGVTQSPTHLIKTRGQQVTLRCSPISGHKSVSWYQQVLGQGPQFIFQYYEKEERGRGNFPDRFSARQFPNYSSELNVNALLLGDSALYLCASTTIAGGPYEQYFGPGTRLTVT.